This T cell receptor (beta chain) appears in the sequencing data of a study of vaccination effects on CD4 cells after COVID-19 (dated by TCRdb to between 2021 and 2024). Turning to the overall study: Each participant got two doses of an mRNA SARS-CoV-2 vaccine, either BNT162b2 or mRNA-1273. The study compared SARS-CoV-2 spike-specific CD4+ TCR repertoires before and after mRNA vaccination in COVID-19 convalescent patients and infection-naive vaccine recipients. Cultures from other donors in the study were sequenced using the Oncomine TCR Beta short-read assay on an Illumina iSeq 100. The full study included ten to eleven COVID-19 convalescent patients and a handful of SARS-CoV-2-naive healthy vaccine recipients. Study-wide findings and limitations: Limitations of the study were the small number of convalescent patients and the absence of early post-infection timepoints. Marked clonal contraction was observed in both infection-induced and vaccine-induced clones at late post-vaccination timepoints, consistent with waning T cell responses. Among healthy vaccine recipients, nearly all vaccine-induced clones were SARS-CoV-2 mono-reactive, and only 1 of 255 was cross-reactive with common cold coronaviruses.

Receptors were amplified or captured by the immunoSEQ multiplex PCR assay. DNA from the cultured, isolated CD4+ T cells was subjected to TCR beta CDR3 sequencing. The authors' analysis ran thus. The analysis removed non-productive TCR sequences, trimmed reads to the CDR3 region, and retained only CDR3s that were 7 or more amino acids long. The MANAFEST web app was used to pick out antigen-specific clonotypes by comparing their expansion in peptide wells with that in reference cultures. For clones to be considered positive, expansion at FDR<0.05 versus reference and all other wells, an odds ratio above 5, and a frequency above 0.1% in two replicate wells were required. Clonotypes significantly expanded in SARS-CoV-2 spike wells and in at least one common cold coronavirus spike condition were defined as cross-reactive. CDR3 similarity was assessed by Levenshtein distance with the stringdist R package, and unrooted trees were built with ape in R 3.6.1. Not all clones reach the TCRdb copy of this immuneACCESS table, which keeps in-frame sequences only. Checked studies attribute under half of the gap to unresolved V genes and leave the rest unexplained. V and J calls and clone size are those listed in that table; D and trimming were worked out from the DNA. Across this sample there are roughly 63,000 clones, with over 70% seen only once. In total, the top ten clones hold 10% to 15% of the sample.

On this clone itself: It lacks a known antigen. Base quality data are lacking; no much larger clone is found one base away.

The ViraFEST assay stimulated PBMC with viral peptide pools and then used TCR sequencing to identify antigen-specific CD4+ T cell clonotypes by expansion. After approximately eleven days of culture, CD4+ T cells were isolated with the EasySep CD4+ T cell isolation kit. None of the healthy vaccine recipients had a prior SARS-CoV-2 infection, which was confirmed by nucleocapsid antibody tests that came back negative both before and after vaccination. A few million PBMC per well were cultured with 9 to 10 ug/ml peptides in IMDM containing approximately 4.5% human AB serum, about 10 IU/ml IL-2 and gentamicin. On days 3 and 7, half of the culture medium was replaced with fresh IL-2-containing medium. Unless otherwise noted, each peptide stimulation condition was cultured in triplicate wells. PBMC were separated from whole blood using Ficoll-Paque Plus gradient centrifugation and were then either cryopreserved at -140C or used fresh. Overlapping peptide pools spanned the spike proteins of SARS-CoV-2 and the common cold coronaviruses HCoV-NL63, HCoV-OC43 and HCoV-229E. The QIAamp micro DNA kit was used to extract genomic DNA from the cultured CD4+ T cells.

The trim is 1 base for V and 1 base for J, with a gap of 15 bases between the germline ends. Based on the germline V gene, the CDR1 and CDR2 sequences are SGHRS and YFSETQ. Spanning cysteine to phenylalanine, the CDR3 consists of 17 amino acids. CDR3 DNA is the only sequence kept; it has 51 bases, read in frame from the first base. This receptor was obtained from a human donor who received a COVID-19 vaccine. Sequencing was performed on CD4+ T cells from PBMCs cultured with SARS-CoV-2 spike peptides, taken before COVID-19 vaccination. The sample's cell subset or site label, in plain terms: SARS-CoV-2 spike overlapping peptide pool stimulation. The rearrangement combines TRBV5-1 with TRBJ1-3; the D gene is not confidently resolved. At the DNA level, the sequence is TGCGCCAGCAGCTTGAAATCAAACAGAGTTTCTGGAAACACCATATATTTT. The encoded protein is CASSLKSNRVSGNTIYF.